This T cell receptor (beta chain) was profiled in a study of T cell repertoires in cytomegalovirus infection. Study context: Used in the study were CMV epitopes, some recently identified and HLA-C-restricted, others well-studied and HLA-B-restricted. Public TCR beta signatures indicated both CMV infection and matching HLA type. Study-level findings and limits: The cumulative frequency of public TCR beta families distinguished individuals who carried CMV together with the relevant HLA. In two of eight donors, the top clonotype was HLA-C-restricted CMV-specific.

On this clonotype: What it recognizes is unknown.

A single record per CDR3 protein comes from TCRdb applying MiXCR to the reads. The sample yields about a million distinct CDR3 sequences, roughly 30% seen once. The CDR3 spans 15 residues. Germline CDR1 SGHAT, CDR2 FQNNGV. The ends were cut back, 2 bases at V and 4 bases at J, with 9 bases in the middle. This chain joins TRBV11-2 and TRBJ1-6; D gene uncertain. The TCR originated in a human donor in good health (CMV status not recorded). Some clones in this sample may be carry-over from other donors' samples. This specimen was cultured CD8+ T cells from PBMCs, taken from culture after CMV antigen stimulation. The CDR3 protein is CASSLSEIYNSPLHF. In DNA, the CDR3 is TGTGCCAGCAGCTTATCCGAGATATATAATTCACCCCTCCACTTT.